This entry features one TCR beta chain sequence. V trimming: 5 bases; J trimming: 8 bases; junction bases outside the gene matches: 9. The CDR3 is 15 amino acids. Germline V gene lookup returns CDR1 LNHNV and CDR2 YYDKDF (reference sequence). This record belongs to a study of cytomegalovirus exposure and HLA in healthy donors. In the PCR, 60 Vbeta and 13 Jbeta primers were used. Assay: immunoSEQ multiplex PCR; the TCRdb copy retains only in-frame clones and omits some. The sample lists about 81,000 clones, over 70% occurring once. The sequencing input was PBMCs. This chain links TRBV15 with TRBJ2-1, with 10 bases fitting TRBD2. This TCR derives from a man aged 50-59 years in good health and CMV-seropositive. The CDR3 region has the DNA TGTGCCACCAGCCGCCTAGCGGGAGAAGTGGATGAGCAGTTCTTC. Protein product: CATSRLAGEVDEQFF.